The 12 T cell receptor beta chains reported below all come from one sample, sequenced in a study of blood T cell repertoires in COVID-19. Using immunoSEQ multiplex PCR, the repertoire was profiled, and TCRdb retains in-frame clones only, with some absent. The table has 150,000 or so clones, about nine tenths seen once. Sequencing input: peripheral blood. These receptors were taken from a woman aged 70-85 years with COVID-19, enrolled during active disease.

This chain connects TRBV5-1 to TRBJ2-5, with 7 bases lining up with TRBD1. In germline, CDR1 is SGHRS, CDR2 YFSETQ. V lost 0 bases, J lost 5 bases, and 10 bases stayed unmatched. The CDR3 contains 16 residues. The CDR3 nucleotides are TGCGCCAGCAGCTTGGGGGGGTCTACAGGGGTGGAGACCCAGTACTTC. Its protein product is CASSLGGSTGVETQYF.

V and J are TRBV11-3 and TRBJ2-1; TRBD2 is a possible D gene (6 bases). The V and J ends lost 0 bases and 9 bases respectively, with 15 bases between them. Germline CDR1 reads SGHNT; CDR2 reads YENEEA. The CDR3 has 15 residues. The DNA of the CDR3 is TGTGCCAGCAGCTTAGAGGCGGGACCCTTGGTTGAGCAGTTCTTC. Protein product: CASSLEAGPLVEQFF.

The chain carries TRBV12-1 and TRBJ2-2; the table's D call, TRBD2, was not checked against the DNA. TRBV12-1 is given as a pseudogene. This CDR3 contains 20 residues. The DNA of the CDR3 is TGTGCCAGCAGCCCGCTGACTAGCGGGGGCCCTTCCCTTAACACCGGGGAGCTGTTTTTT. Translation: CASSPLTSGGPSLNTGELFF.

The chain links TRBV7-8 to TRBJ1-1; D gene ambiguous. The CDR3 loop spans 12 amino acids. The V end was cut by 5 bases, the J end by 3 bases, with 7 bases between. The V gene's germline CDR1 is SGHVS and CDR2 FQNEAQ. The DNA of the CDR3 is TGTGCCAGCAGCCGGGCTTACACTGAAGCTTTCTTT. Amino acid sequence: CASSRAYTEAFF.

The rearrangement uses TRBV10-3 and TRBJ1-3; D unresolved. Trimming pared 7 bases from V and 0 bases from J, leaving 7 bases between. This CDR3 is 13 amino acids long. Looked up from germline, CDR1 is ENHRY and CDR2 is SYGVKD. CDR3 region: CAITPFSGNTIYF. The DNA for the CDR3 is TGTGCCATCACCCCGTTCTCTGGAAACACCATATATTTT.

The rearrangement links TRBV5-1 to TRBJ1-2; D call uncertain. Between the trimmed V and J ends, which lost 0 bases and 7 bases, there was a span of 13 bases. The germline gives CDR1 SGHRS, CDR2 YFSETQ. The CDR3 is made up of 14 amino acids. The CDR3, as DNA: TGCGCCAGCAGCTTGGCCATTGGTGGTAGTGGCTACACCTTC. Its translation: CASSLAIGGSGYTF.

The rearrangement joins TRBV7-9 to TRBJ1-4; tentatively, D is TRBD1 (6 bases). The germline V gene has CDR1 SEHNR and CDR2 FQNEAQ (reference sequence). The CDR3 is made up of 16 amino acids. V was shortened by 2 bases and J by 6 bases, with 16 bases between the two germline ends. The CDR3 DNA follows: TGTGCCAGCAGCTTAATGATCTCAGGGGTTCATGAAAAACTGTTTTTT. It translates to CASSLMISGVHEKLFF.

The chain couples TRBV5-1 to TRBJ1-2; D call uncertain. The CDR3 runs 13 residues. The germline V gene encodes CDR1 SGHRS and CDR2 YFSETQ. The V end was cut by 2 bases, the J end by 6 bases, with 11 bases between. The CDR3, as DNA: TGCGCCAGCAGCTTCTCCTCTAAAAATGGCTACACCTTC. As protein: CASSFSSKNGYTF.

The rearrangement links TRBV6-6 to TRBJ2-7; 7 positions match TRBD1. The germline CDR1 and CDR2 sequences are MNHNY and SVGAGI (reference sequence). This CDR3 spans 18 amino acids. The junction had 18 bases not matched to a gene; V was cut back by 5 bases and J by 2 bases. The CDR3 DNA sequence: TGTGCCAGCAGTCGCACATCCTCAAACAGGGGAAGGGCCTACGAGCAGTACTTC. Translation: CASSRTSSNRGRAYEQYF.

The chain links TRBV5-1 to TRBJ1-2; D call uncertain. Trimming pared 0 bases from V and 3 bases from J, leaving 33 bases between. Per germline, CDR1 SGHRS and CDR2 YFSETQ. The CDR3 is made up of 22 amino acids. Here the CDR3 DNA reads TGCGCCAGCAGCTTGGCCGCGGCTACACAGATAGGACTTCAAGACTCCTACTATGGCTACACCTTC. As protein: CASSLAAATQIGLQDSYYGYTF.

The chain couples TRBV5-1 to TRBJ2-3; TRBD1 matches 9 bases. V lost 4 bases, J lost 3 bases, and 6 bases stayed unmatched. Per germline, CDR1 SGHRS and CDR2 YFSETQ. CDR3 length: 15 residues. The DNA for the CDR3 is TGCGCCAGCAGCCAGGGACAGGGAAGAACAGATACGCAGTATTTT. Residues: CASSQGQGRTDTQYF. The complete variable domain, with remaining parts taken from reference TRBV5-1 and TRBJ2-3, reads KAGVTQTPRYLIKTRGQQVTLSCSPISGHRSVSWYQQTPGQGLQFLFEYFSETQRNKGNFPGRFSGRQFSNSRSEMNVSTLELGDSALYLCASSQGQGRTDTQYFGPGTRLTVL.

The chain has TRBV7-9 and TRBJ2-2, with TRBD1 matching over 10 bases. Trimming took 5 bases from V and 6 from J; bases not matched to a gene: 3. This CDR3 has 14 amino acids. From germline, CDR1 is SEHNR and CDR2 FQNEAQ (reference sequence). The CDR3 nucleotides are TGTGCCAGCAGCCCCGGGACAGGGGCCGGGGAGCTGTTTTTT. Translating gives CASSPGTGAGELFF.